This is a list of T cell receptor beta chains from one sample in a study of regulatory T cells in long-lasting Graves disease. In TCRdb, the multiplex PCR reads were re-called with MiXCR into one record per CDR3 protein. The table has about 420,000 distinct CDR3 sequences, 16% seen once. These records were also assigned to another study, of T cells in Graves' hyperthyroidism and ophthalmopathy.

The sample was peripheral blood mononuclear cells (PBMCs), taken at new diagnosis, from a patient treated with antithyroid drugs. These receptors were collected from a woman aged 18 to 35 with Graves disease. Both conserved end residues are part of each CDR3. The D gene is left open where the match is weak. The size entry is marked missing in some rows and otherwise reads once, few, many or a size class.

clone size	V gene	D gene	J gene	CDR3 DNA	CDR3 protein
many	TRBV28	.	TRBJ2-1	TGTGCCAGCAGCTCCGGCTCGGGTGTACCCTACAATGAGCAGTTCTTC	CASSSGSGVPYNEQFF
.	TRBV12-3/TRBV12-4	TRBD1	TRBJ1-2	TGTGCCAGCAGTAAATCGACAGGGAGCTATGGCTACACCTTC	CASSKSTGSYGYTF
many	TRBV11-2	TRBD2	TRBJ2-3	TGTGCCAGCAGCATGAACCCCGGACTAGCAAACACAGATACGCAGTATTTT	CASSMNPGLANTDTQYF
many	TRBV2	.	TRBJ2-2	TGTGCCAGCACTGTGTCGACCGGGGAGCTGTTTTTT	CASTVSTGELFF
.	TRBV7-2	.	TRBJ1-5	TGTGCCAGCAGCTTAATCGGGATTGCTTATCAGCCCCAGCATTTT	CASSLIGIAYQPQHF
.	TRBV27	.	TRBJ2-2	TGTGCCAGCAGTATCCAGCGCGGGGAGCTGTTTTTT	CASSIQRGELFF
many	TRBV11-1	TRBD2	TRBJ2-1	TGTGCCAGCACATCTAGCGGGCCTAACAATGAGCAGTTCTTC	CASTSSGPNNEQFF
few	TRBV9	TRBD1	TRBJ2-5	TGTGCCAGCAGCGACCCCGGGACAGGGGTCGAGACCCAGTACTTC	CASSDPGTGVETQYF
many	TRBV6-9	TRBD2	TRBJ2-7	TGTGCCAGCAGTCCCCCCCTAAAGCGGGGTGGGGGCGAGCAGTACTTC	CASSPPLKRGGGEQYF
many	TRBV2	TRBD1	TRBJ1-4	TGTGCCAGCAGTGGGGGACAGGGGGCTAATGAAAAACTGTTTTTT	CASSGGQGANEKLFF
.	TRBV19	.	TRBJ2-3	TGTGCCAGTAGTATCGAGGGGAGAGCAGATACGCAGTATTTT	CASSIEGRADTQYF
many	TRBV11-2	TRBD2	TRBJ2-7	TGTGCCAGCAGCTGGGGAGCTAGCGGGATCTACGAGCAGTACTTC	CASSWGASGIYEQYF
few	TRBV29-1	TRBD2	TRBJ2-2	TGCAGCGGCCGACTAGCGGATACGAACACCGGGGAGCTGTTTTTT	CSGRLADTNTGELFF
few	TRBV19	.	TRBJ2-1	TGTGCCAGTAGTATAGCCTTTAGCGGATATACAATGAGGCAGTTCTTC	CASSIAFSGYTMRQFF
many	TRBV6-2/TRBV6-3	.	TRBJ2-7	TGTGCCAGCGGTGTATATTACTCCTACGAGCAGTACTTC	CASGVYYSYEQYF
few	TRBV10-3	TRBD1	TRBJ2-2	TGTGCCATCAGCGAGACAGGGGACACCGGGGAGCTGTTTTTT	CAISETGDTGELFF
many	TRBV29-1	TRBD2	TRBJ2-1	TGCAGCGTCGAGCCCCGGACTAGCCTCAGGTTCTTC	CSVEPRTSLRFF
many	TRBV7-2	TRBD2	TRBJ2-1	TGTGCCAGCAGCTTTCGACTAGCGGGAGACTACAATGAGCAGTTCTTC	CASSFRLAGDYNEQFF
.	TRBV20-1	TRBD2	TRBJ2-1	TGCAGTGCTACTCGGACTAGCGGGAGGGCTGGTGAGCAGTTCTTC	CSATRTSGRAGEQFF